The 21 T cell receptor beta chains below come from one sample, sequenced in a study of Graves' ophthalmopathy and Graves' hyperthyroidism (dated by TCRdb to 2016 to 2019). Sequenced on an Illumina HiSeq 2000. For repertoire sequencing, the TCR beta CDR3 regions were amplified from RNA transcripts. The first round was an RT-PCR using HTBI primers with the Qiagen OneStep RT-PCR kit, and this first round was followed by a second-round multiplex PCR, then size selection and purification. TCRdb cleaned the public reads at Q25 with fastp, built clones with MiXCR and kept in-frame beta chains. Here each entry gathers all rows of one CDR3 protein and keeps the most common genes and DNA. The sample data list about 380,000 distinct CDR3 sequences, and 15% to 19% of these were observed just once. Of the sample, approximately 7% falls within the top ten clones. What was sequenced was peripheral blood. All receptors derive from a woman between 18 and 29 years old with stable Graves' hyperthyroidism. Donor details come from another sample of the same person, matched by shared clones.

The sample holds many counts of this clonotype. The CDR3 DNA is TGCAGCGTTGAAGCCCTTGAAGATACGCAGTATTTT. Translating it yields CSVEALEDTQYF. This rearrangement joins TRBV29-1 to TRBJ2-3; no clear D gene. The CDR3 length is 12 residues. The V gene's germline CDR1 is SQVTM and CDR2 ANQGSEA. The V gene lost 1 base and the J gene lost 5 bases, with 7 bases spanning the gap.

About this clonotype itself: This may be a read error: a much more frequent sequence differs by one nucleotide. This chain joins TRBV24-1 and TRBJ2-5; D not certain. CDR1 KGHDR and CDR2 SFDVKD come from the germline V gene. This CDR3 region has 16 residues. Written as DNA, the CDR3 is TGTGCCACCATTGATTCCACGACACGGGACCAAGAGACCCAGTACTTC. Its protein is CATIDSTTRDQETQYF.

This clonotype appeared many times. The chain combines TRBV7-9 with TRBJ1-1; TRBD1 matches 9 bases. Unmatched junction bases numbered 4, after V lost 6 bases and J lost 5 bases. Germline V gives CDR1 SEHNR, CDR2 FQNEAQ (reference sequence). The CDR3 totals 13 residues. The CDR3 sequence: CASSLQGATEAFF. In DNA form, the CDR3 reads TGTGCCAGCAGTTTACAGGGGGCTACTGAAGCTTTCTTT.

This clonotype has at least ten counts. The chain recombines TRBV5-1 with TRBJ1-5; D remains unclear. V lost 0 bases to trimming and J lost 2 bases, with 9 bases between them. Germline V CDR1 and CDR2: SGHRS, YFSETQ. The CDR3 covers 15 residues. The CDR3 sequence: CASSLGGVGNQPQHF. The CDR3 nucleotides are TGCGCCAGCAGCTTGGGGGGAGTAGGCAATCAGCCCCAGCATTTT.

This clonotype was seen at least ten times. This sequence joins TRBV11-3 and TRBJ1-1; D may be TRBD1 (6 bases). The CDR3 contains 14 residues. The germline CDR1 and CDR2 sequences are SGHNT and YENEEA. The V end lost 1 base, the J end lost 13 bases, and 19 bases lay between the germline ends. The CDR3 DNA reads TGTGCCAGCAGCTTAGGGACAGTCCCACTGAACCTTTTCTTT. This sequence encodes CASSLGTVPLNLFF. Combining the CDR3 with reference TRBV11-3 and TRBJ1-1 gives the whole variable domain EAGVVQSPRYKIIEKKQPVAFWCNPISGHNTLYWYLQNLGQGPELLIRYENEEAVDDSQLPKDRFSAERLKGVDSTLKIQPAELGDSAVYLCASSLGTVPLNLFFGQGTRLTVV.

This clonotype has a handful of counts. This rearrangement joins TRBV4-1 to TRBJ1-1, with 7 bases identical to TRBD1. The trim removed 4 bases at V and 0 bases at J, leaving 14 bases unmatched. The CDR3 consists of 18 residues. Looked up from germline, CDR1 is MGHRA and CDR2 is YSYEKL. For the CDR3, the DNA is TGCGCCAGCAGCCCCCGGCTCAGGGGGGATATCATGAACACTGAAGCTTTCTTT. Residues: CASSPRLRGDIMNTEAFF.

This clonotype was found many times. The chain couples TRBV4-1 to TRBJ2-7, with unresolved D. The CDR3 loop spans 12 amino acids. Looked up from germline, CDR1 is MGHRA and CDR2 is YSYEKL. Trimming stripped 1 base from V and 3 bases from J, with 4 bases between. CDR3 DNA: TGCGCCAGCAGCCAAGTTGGCTACGAGCAGTACTTC. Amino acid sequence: CASSQVGYEQYF.

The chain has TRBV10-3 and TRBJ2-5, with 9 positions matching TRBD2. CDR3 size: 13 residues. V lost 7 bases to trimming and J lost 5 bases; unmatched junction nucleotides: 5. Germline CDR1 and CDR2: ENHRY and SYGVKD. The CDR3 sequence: CAIKGTSSETQYF. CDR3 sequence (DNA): TGTGCCATCAAAGGGACTAGCAGCGAGACCCAGTACTTC.

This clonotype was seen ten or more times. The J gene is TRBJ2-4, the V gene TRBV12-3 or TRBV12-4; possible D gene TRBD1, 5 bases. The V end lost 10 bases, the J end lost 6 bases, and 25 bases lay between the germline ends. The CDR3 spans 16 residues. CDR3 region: CAKRVSGHKSANIQYF. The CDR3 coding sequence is TGTGCCAAACGGGTGTCAGGACATAAATCGGCAAACATTCAGTACTTC.

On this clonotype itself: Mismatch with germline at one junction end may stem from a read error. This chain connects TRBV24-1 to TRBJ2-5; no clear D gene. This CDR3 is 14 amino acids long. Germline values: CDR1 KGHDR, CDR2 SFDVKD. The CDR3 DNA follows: TGCGCCACCAGTGATTGGGGTGGGCAAGAGACCCAGTACTTC. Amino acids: CATSDWGGQETQYF.

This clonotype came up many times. CDR3 sequence (DNA): TGTGCCAGCTCACCCCAGTTAAATTTGAACACTGAAGCTTTCTTT. It codes for CASSPQLNLNTEAFF. The V and J genes are TRBV18 and TRBJ1-1, with D unresolved. Germline CDR1 reads KGHSH; CDR2 reads LQKENI. The CDR3 has 15 residues. V lost 3 bases and J lost 0, with 11 bases in between.

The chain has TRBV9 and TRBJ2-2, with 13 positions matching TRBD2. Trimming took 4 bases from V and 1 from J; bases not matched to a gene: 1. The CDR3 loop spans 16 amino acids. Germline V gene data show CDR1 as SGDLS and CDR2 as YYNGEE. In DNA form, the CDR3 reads TGTGCCAGCAGCCGGACTAGCGGGGGGAACACCGGGGAGCTGTTTTTT. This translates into CASSRTSGGNTGELFF. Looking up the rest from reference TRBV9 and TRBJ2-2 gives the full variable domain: DSGVTQTPKHLITATGQRVTLRCSPRSGDLSVYWYQQSLDQGLQFLIQYYNGEERAKGNILERFSAQQFPDLHSELNLSSLELGDSALYFCASSRTSGGNTGELFFGEGSRLTVL.

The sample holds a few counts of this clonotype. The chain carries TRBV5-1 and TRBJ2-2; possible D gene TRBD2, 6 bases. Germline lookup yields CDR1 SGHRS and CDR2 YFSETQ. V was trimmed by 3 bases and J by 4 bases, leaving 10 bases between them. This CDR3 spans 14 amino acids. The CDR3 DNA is TGCGCCAGCAGCTCGACTAGTACCACCGGGGAGCTGTTTTTT. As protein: CASSSTSTTGELFF.

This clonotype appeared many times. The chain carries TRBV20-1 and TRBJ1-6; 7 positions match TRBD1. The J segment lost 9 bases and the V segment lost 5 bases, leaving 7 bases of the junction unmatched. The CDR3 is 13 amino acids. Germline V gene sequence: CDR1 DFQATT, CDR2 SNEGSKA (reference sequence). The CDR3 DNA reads TGCAGTGCTCGACGGACAGGTGCTTCACCCCTCCACTTT. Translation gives CSARRTGASPLHF.

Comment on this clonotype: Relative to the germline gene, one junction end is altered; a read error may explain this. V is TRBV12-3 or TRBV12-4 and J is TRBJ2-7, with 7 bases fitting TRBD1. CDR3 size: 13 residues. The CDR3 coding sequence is TGTGCCAGCAGCTTAGGGGGCCGCTACGAGCAGTACTTC. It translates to CASSLGGRYEQYF.

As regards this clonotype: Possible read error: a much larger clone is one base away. The CDR3 region has the DNA TGTGCCAGCAGCTTGGGGTTAACAGGGGTGGACGAGGAGTACTTC. This gives the protein CASSLGLTGVDEEYF. The chain links TRBV5-5 to TRBJ2-7; 7 positions match TRBD1. The CDR3 contains 15 residues. The germline V gene has CDR1 SGHKS and CDR2 YYEKEE (reference sequence).

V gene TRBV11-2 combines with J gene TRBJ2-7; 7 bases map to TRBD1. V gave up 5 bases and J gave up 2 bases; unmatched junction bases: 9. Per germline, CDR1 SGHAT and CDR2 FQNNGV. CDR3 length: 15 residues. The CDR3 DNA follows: TGTGCCAGCAGCCGGACCGGGACAGCCACCTACGAGCAGTACTTC. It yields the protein CASSRTGTATYEQYF.

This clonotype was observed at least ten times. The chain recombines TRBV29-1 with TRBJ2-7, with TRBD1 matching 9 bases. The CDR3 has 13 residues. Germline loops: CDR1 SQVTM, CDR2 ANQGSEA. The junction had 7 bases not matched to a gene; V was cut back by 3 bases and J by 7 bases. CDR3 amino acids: CSVEKQGAQEQYF. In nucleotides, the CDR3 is TGCAGCGTTGAGAAACAGGGGGCGCAAGAGCAGTACTTC.

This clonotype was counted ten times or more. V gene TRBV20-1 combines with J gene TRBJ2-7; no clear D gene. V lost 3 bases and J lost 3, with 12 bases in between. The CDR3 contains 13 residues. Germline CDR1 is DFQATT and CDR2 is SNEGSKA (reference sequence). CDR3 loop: CSARTPPLYEQYF. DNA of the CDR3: TGCAGTGCTAGGACACCTCCCCTCTACGAGCAGTACTTC.

CDR3 residues: CASSFGVAGAFDRTQYF. CDR3 nucleotide sequence: TGTGCCAGCAGCTTTGGAGTAGCGGGGGCCTTCGATCGTACCCAGTACTTC. This rearrangement joins TRBV7-8 to TRBJ2-5, with 9 positions matching TRBD2. The junction had 16 bases not matched to a gene; V was cut back by 3 bases and J by 8 bases. Germline loops: CDR1 SGHVS, CDR2 FQNEAQ. The CDR3 is made up of 17 amino acids.

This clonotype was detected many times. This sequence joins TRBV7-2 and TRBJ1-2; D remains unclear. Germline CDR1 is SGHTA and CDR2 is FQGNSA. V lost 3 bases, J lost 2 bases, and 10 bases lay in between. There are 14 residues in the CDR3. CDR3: CASSFARVNYGYTF. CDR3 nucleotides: TGTGCCAGCAGCTTCGCCCGGGTCAACTATGGCTACACCTTC.